This TCR beta chain emerged from a study of response to subunit inactivated influenza vaccine. Germline loops: CDR1 DFQATT, CDR2 SNEGSKA (reference sequence). V shed 6 bases, J shed 0 bases, and the junction held 7 bases outside the gene matches. This CDR3 region has 14 residues. TCRdb re-called the RT-PCR reads with MiXCR, one entry per CDR3 protein. This sample has 650,000 to 800,000 distinct CDR3 sequences, with roughly 18% found just once. The receptor was derived from a man aged 45 to 65 who received an inactivated influenza vaccine. This chain connects TRBV20-1 to TRBJ1-2; 7 nucleotides align to TRBD1. The sample consisted of PBMCs from blood, taken around 5 days after vaccination. CDR3 sequence: CSALRGQANYGYTF. The CDR3 DNA reads as TGCAGTGCCCTCAGAGGACAGGCTAACTATGGCTACACCTTC.